The sequence of this T cell receptor beta chain was determined in a study of blood T cell repertoires in COVID-19. Background on the study: COVID-19 samples, acute and convalescent, were from the United States, Italy and Spain.

In the authors' methods: Researchers report that nucleated cell counts were estimated from reference gene primer amplification. The protocol was immunoSEQ multiplex PCR, while the TCRdb copy is restricted to in-frame clones and leaves out a portion. D and trimming come from the DNA, and the V and J calls and clone size come from that table. The sample holds about 190,000 clones, over 75% seen once. Germline V gene sequence: CDR1 SGHTA, CDR2 FQGNSA. V lost 5 bases, J lost 4 bases, and 5 bases lay in between. CDR3 size: 11 residues. The clonotype was recovered from a man aged 50-59 years who had recovered from COVID-19. The chain carries TRBV7-2 and TRBJ2-5; D call uncertain. The material sequenced was peripheral blood. CDR3 coding DNA: TGTGCCAGCAGCGCAGGAGAGACCCAGTACTTC. It is translated as CASSAGETQYF.